A single sample is the source of the 3 T cell receptor beta chains below, sequenced in a study of blood T cells in healthy people across ages (dated by TCRdb to 2013 to 2016). The library relied on 5' RACE. The second PCR ran for about 6 to 11 cycles and used a J-beta primer mix along with a sample-barcoded 5' primer. TCRdb cleaned the public reads at Q25 with fastp, built clones with MiXCR and kept in-frame beta chains. Each entry merges the rows of one CDR3 protein and shows their most common DNA and genes. For this sample the table gives some 1.8 million distinct CDR3 sequences, of which about 39% were detected only once. The ten biggest clones cover approximately 22% of the sample. The sample taken for sequencing was blood. The source is a human donor in good health.

The chain uses TRBV12-3 or TRBV12-4 and TRBJ2-1; 10 nucleotides agree with TRBD2. The CDR3 runs 15 residues. Trimming at V came to 4 bases and at J to 11 bases, leaving 11 bases not matched to a gene. CDR3 loop: CASSSPASGGAKQFF. The CDR3 coding sequence is TGTGCCAGCAGTTCCCCCGCTAGCGGGGGCGCTAAGCAGTTCTTC.

In this sample, this clonotype turned up a few times. The genes are TRBV5-5 and TRBJ1-4; 9 positions agree with TRBD1. The CDR3 length is 17 residues. With V trimmed by 4 bases and J by 6 bases, 13 bases remained unmatched. The germline gives CDR1 SGHKS, CDR2 YYEKEE (reference sequence). This CDR3 reads CASSRIPPGQGYEKLFF. The CDR3 nucleotides read TGTGCCAGCAGCCGAATCCCACCGGGACAGGGATATGAAAAACTGTTTTTT.

The V call is TRBV7-3, the J call TRBJ2-5; D tentatively fits TRBD1 or TRBD2 (5 bases each). From germline, CDR1 is SGHTA and CDR2 FQGTGA. Trimming left V 1 base short and J 7 bases short, with 19 bases between. There are 16 residues in the CDR3. The CDR3 protein is CASSLNSYGAGGTQYF. In DNA form, the CDR3 reads TGTGCCAGCAGCTTAAATTCCTACGGGGCCGGAGGGACCCAGTACTTC.